This T cell receptor beta chain is drawn from a study of human T cells and chemical hapten exposure. Study-wide background: Slight differences in pooled library volume were the main source of varying TCR yields across samples.

In germline, CDR1 is LNHDA, CDR2 SQIVND (reference sequence). CDR3 length equals 16 residues. The V end lost 1 base, the J end lost 2 bases, and 12 bases lay between the germline ends. The library put unique molecular identifiers onto individual cDNA molecules. One entry per CDR3 protein results from TCRdb running MiXCR on the RACE reads. The sample includes 50,000 or so distinct CDR3 sequences, 11% of them seen just once. Time point in this sample: patch test 1, 2 weeks after DPC sensitization. Treatment denoted: therapeutic diphenylcyclopropenone sensitization with weekly scalp DPC. Researchers extracted total RNA from unfractionated whole blood. Each donor was an alopecia patient between 18 and 70 years of age who qualified for DPC.

This clonotype was obtained from a woman aged 40 to 55 with alopecia areata. Some clones in this sample may be carry-over from other donors' samples. This rearrangement joins TRBV19 to TRBJ2-1; D remains unclear. Material: whole blood, obtained in connection with sensitization to the hapten diphenylcyclopropenone (DPC). CDR3 residues: CASSIGTAAAYNEQFF. The DNA for the CDR3 is TGTGCCAGTAGTATAGGTACTGCTGCGGCCTACAATGAGCAGTTCTTC. Together with reference TRBV19 and TRBJ2-1, the CDR3 gives the full variable domain: DGGITQSPKYLFRKEGQNVTLSCEQNLNHDAMYWYRQDPGQGLRLIYYSQIVNDFQKGDIAEGYSVSREKKESFPLTVTSAQKNPTAFYLCASSIGTAAAYNEQFFGPGTRLTVL.